This TCR beta chain was sequenced in a study of cytomegalovirus exposure and HLA in healthy donors. Study-level results: It was reportedly the case that the classifier diagnosed cytomegalovirus status with high specificity and sensitivity. 87-base-pair reads could not separate some V segments, including TRBV6-2 and TRBV6-3. The authors enumerated some 160 TCR beta chains as linked to cytomegalovirus. In presence/absence analyses, roughly uniform sequencing depth across donors was assumed.

As for this clone: Its antigen remains unidentified.

60 Vbeta and 13 Jbeta primers were used in PCR. Assay: immunoSEQ multiplex PCR; the TCRdb copy retains only in-frame clones and omits some. The sample holds about 160,000 clones, approximately 80% seen once. Germline V gene data show CDR1 as SGHVS and CDR2 as FNYEAQ. This CDR3 is 15 amino acids long. V shed 4 bases, J shed 8 bases, and the junction held 10 bases outside the gene matches. The TCR sequence derives from a woman aged 45-65 years in good health and CMV-seropositive. The specimen sequenced was PBMCs. V usage is TRBV7-6 and J usage is TRBJ1-4, with TRBD1 matching over 7 bases. In nucleotides, the CDR3 is TGTGCCAGCAGCTCAATTAGGGGGCGCGGCGAAAAACTGTTTTTT. Its protein is CASSSIRGRGEKLFF.